The 27 T cell receptor beta chains reported below all come from one sample, sequenced in a study of blood T cell repertoires in COVID-19. Assay: immunoSEQ multiplex PCR; the TCRdb copy retains only in-frame clones and omits some. The sample carries 55,000 to 75,000 clones, approximately 87% recorded once. Sequencing input: peripheral blood. These receptors all come from a man aged 50 or older with active COVID-19.

V is TRBV5-4 and J is TRBJ1-1, with 7 bases that match TRBD1. Per the germline V gene, CDR1 is SGHNT and CDR2 is YYREEE (reference sequence). V shed 0 bases, J shed 4 bases, and the junction held 9 bases outside the gene matches. The CDR3 runs to 16 residues. CDR3 in amino acids: CASSLAGAGGPTEAFF. In nucleotides, the CDR3 is TGTGCCAGCAGCTTGGCAGGTGCAGGGGGTCCCACTGAAGCTTTCTTT.

The chain employs TRBV6-5 and TRBJ1-5; 7 bases fit TRBD1. Trimming removed 7 bases from V and 0 bases from J; junction bases left unmatched: 6. CDR3 length: 15 amino acids. CDR1 MNHEY and CDR2 SVGAGI come from the germline V gene. CDR3 loop: CASNQGGNSNQPQHF. Written as DNA, the CDR3 is TGTGCCAGCAACCAGGGGGGAAATAGCAATCAGCCCCAGCATTTT.

The V gene is TRBV19, the J gene TRBJ2-5; a weak D match, TRBD1 (5 bases). CDR1 is LNHDA and CDR2 is SQIVND in the germline V gene (reference sequence). The V end was cut by 2 bases, the J end by 5 bases, with 21 bases between. This CDR3 contains 17 residues. The CDR3 region is CASSIRPSLRAGETQYF. CDR3 DNA: TGTGCCAGTAGTATACGGCCCTCCCTCAGGGCCGGGGAGACCCAGTACTTC.

V gene TRBV5-6 combines with J gene TRBJ2-4; 7 bases are a match to TRBD1. Germline CDR1 reads SGHDT; CDR2 reads YYEEEE. Trimming cost V 5 bases and J 0 bases; bases outside gene matches: 11. The CDR3 runs to 17 residues. The CDR3 coding sequence is TGTGCCAGCAGTTCTCTCGCGTGGGACAGAGCCAAAAACATTCAGTACTTC. This codes for CASSSLAWDRAKNIQYF.

V gene TRBV10-3 combines with J gene TRBJ1-5; D is unresolved. Trimming took 2 bases from V and 0 from J, leaving 5 bases between them. From germline, CDR1 is ENHRY and CDR2 SYGVKD. The CDR3 totals 14 residues. The CDR3 reads CAISERISNQPQHF. CDR3 DNA sequence: TGTGCCATCAGTGAGCGTATTAGCAATCAGCCCCAGCATTTT.

This rearrangement joins TRBV7-3 to TRBJ2-1; 7 bases are shared with TRBD1. V gave up 6 bases and J gave up 0 bases; unmatched junction bases: 8. CDR3 length equals 16 residues. CDR1 SGHTA and CDR2 FQGTGA come from the germline V gene. The CDR3 DNA is TGTGCCAGCAGTCGACAGGGAACCAGCTCCTACAATGAGCAGTTCTTC. Its protein product is CASSRQGTSSYNEQFF.

This chain uses TRBV30 with TRBJ2-1; TRBD2 matches at 11 bases. The CDR3 spans 13 residues. Trimming at V came to 8 bases and at J to 2 bases, leaving 2 bases not matched to a gene. Per the germline V gene, CDR1 is GTSNPN and CDR2 is SVGIG (reference sequence). Here the CDR3 reads CAASGGTYNEQFF. In DNA form, the CDR3 reads TGTGCCGCTAGCGGGGGGACCTACAATGAGCAGTTCTTC.

The chain recombines TRBV11-2 with TRBJ2-5, with D possibly matching TRBD2 (5 bases). V dropped 5 bases and J dropped 4 bases, with 8 bases sitting between them. The CDR3 runs to 12 residues. In germline, CDR1 is SGHAT, CDR2 FQNNGV. The CDR3 coding sequence is TGTGCCAGCAGCCTAGCCTTAGAGACCCAGTACTTC. Translation gives CASSLALETQYF.

The rearrangement uses TRBV27 and TRBJ1-3; D not resolved. Germline V CDR1 and CDR2: MNHEY, SMNVEV (reference sequence). V dropped 8 bases and J dropped 4 bases, with 24 bases sitting between them. The CDR3 is 17 residues long. The CDR3 DNA follows: TGTGCCAGCCGCCTAGCCGGACCCCCGGCTTCCGGAAACACCATATATTTT. It specifies CASRLAGPPASGNTIYF.

V and J are TRBV29-1 and TRBJ2-5; TRBD2 agrees at 12 bases. CDR1 is SQVTM and CDR2 is ANQGSEA in the germline V gene. CDR3 length: 15 residues. The J segment lost 7 bases and the V segment lost 5 bases, leaving 11 bases of the junction unmatched. This CDR3 is CSVFPTSGSKGTQYF. The DNA for the CDR3 is TGCAGCGTTTTTCCGACTAGCGGGAGTAAGGGGACCCAGTACTTC. Based on the CDR3 plus reference TRBV29-1 and TRBJ2-5, the full variable domain is SAVISQKPSRDICQRGTSLTIQCQVDSQVTMMFWYRQQPGQSLTLIATANQGSEATYESGFVIDKFPISRPNLTFSTLTVSNMSPEDSSIYLCSVFPTSGSKGTQYFGPGTRLLVL.

The genes are TRBV27 and TRBJ2-7; the match to TRBD1 covers 9 bases. Germline loops: CDR1 MNHEY, CDR2 SMNVEV (reference sequence). The length of the CDR3 is 14 residues. The trim removed 8 bases at V and 3 bases at J, leaving 8 bases unmatched. The CDR3 is CASGDRDGIYEQYF. DNA of the CDR3: TGTGCCAGCGGGGACAGGGATGGGATCTACGAGCAGTACTTC.

The gene calls are TRBV28 and TRBJ2-7; possible D gene TRBD2, 5 bases. Trimming pared 3 bases from V and 2 bases from J, leaving 14 bases between. There are 15 residues in the CDR3. CDR1 is MDHEN, CDR2 SYDVKM, per germline. CDR3 in amino acids: CASSFETGMPYEQYF. The CDR3 DNA reads TGTGCCAGCAGTTTCGAAACGGGGATGCCCTACGAGCAGTACTTC. The entire variable domain, with the rest obtained from reference TRBV28 and TRBJ2-7, is as follows: DVKVTQSSRYLVKRTGEKVFLECVQDMDHENMFWYRQDPGLGLRLIYFSYDVKMKEKGDIPEGYSVSREKKERFSLILESASTNQTSMYLCASSFETGMPYEQYFGPGTRLTVT.

In its sample, this clone was seen once. This chain links TRBV7-2 with TRBJ2-1, with 7 bases matching TRBD2. CDR3 size: 15 residues. CDR1 SGHTA and CDR2 FQGNSA come from the germline V gene. V lost 5 bases and J lost 2; bases outside the gene matches: 6. The CDR3 region has the DNA TGTGCCAGCAGCCGCATAGCGGGCGCCTACAATGAGCAGTTCTTC. This translates into CASSRIAGAYNEQFF.

The chain links TRBV12-5 to TRBJ2-5; 9 positions agree with TRBD1. Trimming removed 1 base from V and 5 bases from J; junction bases left unmatched: 5. The CDR3 sequence is 15 residues long. CDR1 is LGHNT and CDR2 is FRNRAP in the germline V gene. The CDR3 region has the DNA TGTGCTAGTGGTTTGGGACAGGGGGTCGACGAGACCCAGTACTTC. Its protein product is CASGLGQGVDETQYF.

The chain recombines TRBV18 with TRBJ1-4; tentatively, D is TRBD1 (5 bases). Trimming left V 2 bases short and J 7 bases short, with 11 bases between. There are 14 residues in the CDR3. Germline CDR1 is KGHSH and CDR2 is LQKENI. CDR3 loop: CASSPTGGAEKLFF. In DNA, the CDR3 is TGTGCCAGCTCACCAACCGGGGGTGCTGAAAAACTGTTTTTT.

This chain uses TRBV4-2 with TRBJ1-5; 7 bases align to TRBD1. Germline trimming cut 4 bases from V and 0 bases from J; bases unmatched to any gene: 9. The germline CDR1 and CDR2 sequences are LGHNA and YNFKEQ. The CDR3 covers 17 residues. CDR3 loop: CASSPTLQGDSNQPQHF. As DNA, the CDR3 is TGTGCCAGCAGCCCCACCCTCCAGGGGGATAGCAATCAGCCCCAGCATTTT.

This clone was observed a handful of times. The chain is built from TRBV19 and TRBJ2-1; D is uncertain. This CDR3 has 13 residues. The germline V and J ends were trimmed by 3 bases and 4 bases, with 7 bases remaining between them. CDR1 and CDR2 (germline): LNHDA, SQIVND (reference sequence). The CDR3 bases are TGTGCCAGTAGTATTGAGACTTACAATGAGCAGTTCTTC. It specifies CASSIETYNEQFF.

The chain combines TRBV24-1 with TRBJ1-2; D call uncertain. The V and J ends lost 7 bases and 1 base respectively, with 12 bases between them. CDR3 length: 14 amino acids. Per germline, CDR1 KGHDR and CDR2 SFDVKD. The CDR3: CATSLGLYNYGYTF. The CDR3 DNA is TGTGCCACCAGCCTAGGACTGTATAACTATGGCTACACCTTC.

The genes are TRBV5-6 and TRBJ2-7, with 8 bases that match TRBD1. The trim removed 2 bases at V and 2 bases at J, leaving 6 bases unmatched. CDR1 is SGHDT, CDR2 YYEEEE, per germline. There are 15 residues in the CDR3. The CDR3 coding sequence is TGTGCCAGCAGCTTCCGGGACAGGTCAGCCTACGAGCAGTACTTC. Translated, it gives CASSFRDRSAYEQYF.

The genes are TRBV2 and TRBJ2-5, with 7 bases fitting TRBD1. Trimming cost V 5 bases and J 2 bases; bases outside gene matches: 5. The CDR3 has 14 amino acids. Per the germline V gene, CDR1 is SNHLY and CDR2 is FYNNEI. Here the CDR3 DNA reads TGTGCCAGCAGTAAACAGGGGAATCAAGAGACCCAGTACTTC. Translation gives CASSKQGNQETQYF.

This chain connects TRBV7-2 to TRBJ2-7, with TRBD2 as a possible D gene (6 bases). The CDR3 runs to 16 residues. Trimming removed 0 bases from V and 5 bases from J, with 17 bases in between. Germline CDR1 and CDR2: SGHTA and FQGNSA. CDR3 sequence (DNA): TGTGCCAGCAGCTTAGCTTCAGGGTTTGGGGGGAACGAGCAGTACTTC. Its protein is CASSLASGFGGNEQYF.

The chain carries TRBV7-2 and TRBJ2-7; 9 nucleotides match TRBD2. CDR3 size: 17 residues. J was trimmed by 3 bases and V by 3 bases; bases with no gene match: 12. The germline CDR1 and CDR2 sequences are SGHTA and FQGNSA. CDR3 nucleotide sequence: TGTGCCAGCAGCTTTTCGCTAGCGGGACTTTATGACTACGAGCAGTACTTC. Its protein product is CASSFSLAGLYDYEQYF.

This clone was seen just once. The rearrangement uses TRBV7-2 and TRBJ2-3; 9 nucleotides match TRBD1. This CDR3 has 15 amino acids. The J segment lost 4 bases and the V segment lost 3 bases, leaving 5 bases of the junction unmatched. Germline CDR1 is SGHTA and CDR2 is FQGNSA. Here the CDR3 DNA reads TGTGCCAGCAGCTTTGGACAGGGGCGGGCAGATACGCAGTATTTT. This codes for CASSFGQGRADTQYF.

This clone was counted between two and nine times. The chain couples TRBV5-1 to TRBJ2-2, with 9 bases fitting TRBD2. The V segment lost 2 bases and the J segment 4 bases; nucleotides outside the gene matches: 6. The CDR3 runs 16 residues. Germline CDR1 reads SGHRS; CDR2 reads YFSETQ. The chain's CDR3 is CASSFLAGVSTGELFF. The CDR3 region has the DNA TGCGCCAGCAGCTTCTTAGCGGGAGTGAGCACCGGGGAGCTGTTTTTT.

The chain combines TRBV29-1 with TRBJ1-1, with 7 bases fitting TRBD1. The CDR3 contains 13 residues. Germline lookup yields CDR1 SQVTM and CDR2 ANQGSEA. J lost 1 base, V lost 4 bases, and 3 bases had no gene match. The CDR3 region has the DNA TGCAGCGTTGTCGGACAGGAGAACACTGAAGCTTTCTTT. Encoded protein: CSVVGQENTEAFF. The variable domain in full, with the rest retrieved from reference TRBV29-1 and TRBJ1-1, is SAVISQKPSRDICQRGTSLTIQCQVDSQVTMMFWYRQQPGQSLTLIATANQGSEATYESGFVIDKFPISRPNLTFSTLTVSNMSPEDSSIYLCSVVGQENTEAFFGQGTRLTVV.

The chain carries TRBV10-3 and TRBJ1-4; D may be TRBD1 (5 bases). Germline CDR1 and CDR2: ENHRY and SYGVKD. This CDR3 contains 15 residues. V lost 3 bases to trimming and J lost 4 bases, with 12 bases between them. CDR3 loop: CAISESQGNNEKLFF. The CDR3 DNA reads TGTGCCATCAGTGAAAGTCAGGGAAATAATGAAAAACTGTTTTTT.

This chain joins TRBV18 and TRBJ2-1, with 9 nucleotides matching TRBD2. V trimming: 1 base; J trimming: 4 bases; junction bases outside the gene matches: 2. The CDR3 consists of 15 residues. Looked up from germline, CDR1 is KGHSH and CDR2 is LQKENI. The DNA for the CDR3 is TGTGCCAGCTCACCACTAGCGGGGGAATACAATGAGCAGTTCTTC. Translating gives CASSPLAGEYNEQFF.